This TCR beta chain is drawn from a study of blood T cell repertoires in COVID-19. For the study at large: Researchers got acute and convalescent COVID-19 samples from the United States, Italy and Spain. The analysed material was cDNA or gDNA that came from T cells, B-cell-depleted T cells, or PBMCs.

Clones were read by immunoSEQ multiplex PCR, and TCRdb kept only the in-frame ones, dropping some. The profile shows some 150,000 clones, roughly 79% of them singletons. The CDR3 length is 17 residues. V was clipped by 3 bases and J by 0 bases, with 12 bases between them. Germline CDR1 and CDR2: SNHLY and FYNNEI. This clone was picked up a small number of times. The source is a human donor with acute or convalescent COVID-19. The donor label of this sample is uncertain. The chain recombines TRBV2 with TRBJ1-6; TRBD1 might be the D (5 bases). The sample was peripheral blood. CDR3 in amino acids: CASSDSGSISYNSPLHF. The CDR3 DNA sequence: TGTGCCAGCAGTGATTCAGGGTCTATCTCCTATAATTCACCCCTCCACTTT.